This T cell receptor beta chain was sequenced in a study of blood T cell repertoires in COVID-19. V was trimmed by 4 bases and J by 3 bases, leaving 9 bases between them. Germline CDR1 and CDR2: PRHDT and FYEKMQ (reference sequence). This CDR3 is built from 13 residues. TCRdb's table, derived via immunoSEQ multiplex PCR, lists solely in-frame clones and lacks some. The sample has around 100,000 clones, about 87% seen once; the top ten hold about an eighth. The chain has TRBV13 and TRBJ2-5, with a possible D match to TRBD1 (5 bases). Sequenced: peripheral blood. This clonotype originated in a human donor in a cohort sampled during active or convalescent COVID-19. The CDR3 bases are TGTGCCAGCAGCTACGACAGAGAAGAGACCCAGTACTTC. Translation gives CASSYDREETQYF. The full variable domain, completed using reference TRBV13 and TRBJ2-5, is AAGVIQSPRHLIKEKRETATLKCYPIPRHDTVYWYQQGPGQDPQFLISFYEKMQSDKGSIPDRFSAQQFSDYHSELNMSSLELGDSALYFCASSYDREETQYFGPGTRLLVL.